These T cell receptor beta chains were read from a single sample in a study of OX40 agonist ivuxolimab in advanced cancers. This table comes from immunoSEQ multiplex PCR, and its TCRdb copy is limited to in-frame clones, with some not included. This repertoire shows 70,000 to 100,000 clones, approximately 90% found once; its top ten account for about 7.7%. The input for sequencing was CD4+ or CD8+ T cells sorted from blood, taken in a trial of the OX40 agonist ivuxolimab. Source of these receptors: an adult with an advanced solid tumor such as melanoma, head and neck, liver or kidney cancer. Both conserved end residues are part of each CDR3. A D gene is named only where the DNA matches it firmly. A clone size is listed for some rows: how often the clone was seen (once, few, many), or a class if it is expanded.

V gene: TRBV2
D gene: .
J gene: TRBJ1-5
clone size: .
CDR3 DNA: TGTGCCAGCCGGTACAGTTCTGGGCCCCAGCATTTT
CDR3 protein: CASRYSSGPQHF

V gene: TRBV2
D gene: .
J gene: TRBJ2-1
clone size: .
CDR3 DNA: TGTGCCAGCAGTGAAGAAGGGCACGGCTACAATGAGCAGTTCTTC
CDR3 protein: CASSEEGHGYNEQFF

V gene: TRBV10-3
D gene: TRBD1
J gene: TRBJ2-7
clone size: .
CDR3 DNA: TGTGCCATCAGGGGACAGGGGGAAGCCTACGAGCAGTACTTC
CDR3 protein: CAIRGQGEAYEQYF

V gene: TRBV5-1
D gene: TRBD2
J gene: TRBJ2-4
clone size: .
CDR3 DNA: TGCGCCAGCAGCTTGACTAGCGGGAGGGCCAAAAACATTCAGTACTTC
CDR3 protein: CASSLTSGRAKNIQYF

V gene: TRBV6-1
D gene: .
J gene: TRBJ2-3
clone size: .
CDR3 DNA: TGTGCCACGGGTACAGTGGGCGGCACAGATACGCAGTATTTT
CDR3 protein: CATGTVGGTDTQYF

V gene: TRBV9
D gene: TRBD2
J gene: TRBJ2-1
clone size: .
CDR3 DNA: TGTGCCAGCAGCGTCCTGACTAGCAGTGAGCAGTTCTTC
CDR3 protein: CASSVLTSSEQFF

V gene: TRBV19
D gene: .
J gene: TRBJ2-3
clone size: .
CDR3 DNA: TGTGCCAGTAGTCCTGCGGCTCGTAGCAGTAGCACAGATACGCAGTATTTT
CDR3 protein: CASSPAARSSSTDTQYF

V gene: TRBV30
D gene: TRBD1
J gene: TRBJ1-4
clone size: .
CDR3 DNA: TGTGCCTGGAGTGACCCTTTAGGGGGCCTTGATCCCGAAAAACTGTTTTTT
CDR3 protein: CAWSDPLGGLDPEKLFF

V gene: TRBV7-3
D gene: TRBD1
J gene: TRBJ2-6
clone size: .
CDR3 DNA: TGTGCCAGCAGCCTAGACCTGGGACAGGGAGAGGCTGGGGCCAACGTCCTGACTTTC
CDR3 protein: CASSLDLGQGEAGANVLTF

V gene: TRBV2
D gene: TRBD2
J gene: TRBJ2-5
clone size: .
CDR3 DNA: TGTGCCAGCAGTGTGGGACTAGCGGGAGGACAAGAGACCCAGTACTTC
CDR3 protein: CASSVGLAGGQETQYF

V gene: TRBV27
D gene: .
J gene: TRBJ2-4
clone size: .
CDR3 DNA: TGTGCCAGCAGTTCAATTATCGGATTAGCCAAAAACATTCAGTACTTC
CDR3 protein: CASSSIIGLAKNIQYF

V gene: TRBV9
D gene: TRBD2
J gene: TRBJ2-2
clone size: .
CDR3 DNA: TGTGCCAGCAGCGCCTATAGCGGGAGTGGTACCGGGGAGCTGTTTTTT
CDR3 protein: CASSAYSGSGTGELFF

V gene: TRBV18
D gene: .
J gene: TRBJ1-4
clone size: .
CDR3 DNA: TGTGCCAGCTCCAAAGGGGCAGATAATGAAAAACTGTTTTTT
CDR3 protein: CASSKGADNEKLFF

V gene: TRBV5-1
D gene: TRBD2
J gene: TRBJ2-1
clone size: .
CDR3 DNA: TGCGCCAGCAGCGAAGAGACTAGCGGGGCCTACAATGAGCAGTTCTTC
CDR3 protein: CASSEETSGAYNEQFF

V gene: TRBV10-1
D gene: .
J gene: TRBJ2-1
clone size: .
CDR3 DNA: TGCGCCAGCAGTGAGGATCCCCGGGGAAAAAATGAGCAGTTCTTC
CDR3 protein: CASSEDPRGKNEQFF

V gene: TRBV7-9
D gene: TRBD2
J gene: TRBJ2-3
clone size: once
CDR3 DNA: TGTGCCAGCGCGGGAGACTGGTTCGTAACAGATACGCAGTATTTT
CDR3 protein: CASAGDWFVTDTQYF

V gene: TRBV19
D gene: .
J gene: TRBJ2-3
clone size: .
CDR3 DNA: TGTGCCAGTAGTATGAGGGACCAGGGCACAGATACGCAGTATTTT
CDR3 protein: CASSMRDQGTDTQYF